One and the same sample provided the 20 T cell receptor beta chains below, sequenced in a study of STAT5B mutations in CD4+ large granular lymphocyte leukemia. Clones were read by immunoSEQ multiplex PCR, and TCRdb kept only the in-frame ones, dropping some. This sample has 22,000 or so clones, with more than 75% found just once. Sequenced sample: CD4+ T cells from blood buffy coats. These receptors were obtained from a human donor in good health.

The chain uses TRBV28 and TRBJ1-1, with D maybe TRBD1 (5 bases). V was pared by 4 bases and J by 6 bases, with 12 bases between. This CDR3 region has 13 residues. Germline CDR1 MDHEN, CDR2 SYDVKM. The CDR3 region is CASSYLGTPEAFF. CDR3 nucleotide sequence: TGTGCCAGCAGTTATCTGGGGACCCCTGAAGCTTTCTTT.

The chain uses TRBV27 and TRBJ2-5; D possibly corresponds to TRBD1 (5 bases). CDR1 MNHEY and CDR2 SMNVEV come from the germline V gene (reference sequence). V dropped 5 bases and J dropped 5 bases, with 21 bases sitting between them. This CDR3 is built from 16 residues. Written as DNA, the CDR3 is TGTGCCAGCAGTACCCTTGTTAAAGGGGCAGGGGAGACCCAGTACTTC. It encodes CASSTLVKGAGETQYF.

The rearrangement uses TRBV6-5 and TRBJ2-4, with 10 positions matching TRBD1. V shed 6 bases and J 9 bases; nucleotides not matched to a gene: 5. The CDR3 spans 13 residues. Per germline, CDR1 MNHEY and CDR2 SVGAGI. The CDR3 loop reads CASRGTGVGIQYF. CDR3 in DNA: TGTGCCAGCAGAGGGACAGGGGTAGGCATTCAGTACTTC.

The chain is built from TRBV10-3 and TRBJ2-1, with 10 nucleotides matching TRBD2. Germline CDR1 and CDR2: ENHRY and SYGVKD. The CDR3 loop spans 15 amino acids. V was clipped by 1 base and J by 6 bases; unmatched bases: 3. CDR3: CAISELASGSNEQFF. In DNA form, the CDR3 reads TGTGCCATCAGTGAGTTGGCTAGCGGGAGCAATGAGCAGTTCTTC.

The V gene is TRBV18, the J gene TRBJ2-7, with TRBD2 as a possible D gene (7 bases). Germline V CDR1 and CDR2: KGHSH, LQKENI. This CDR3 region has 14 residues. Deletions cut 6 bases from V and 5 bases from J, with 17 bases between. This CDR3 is CASSLGGPLDEQYF. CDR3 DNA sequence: TGTGCCAGCTCTCTCGGGGGGCCCCTTGACGAGCAGTACTTC.

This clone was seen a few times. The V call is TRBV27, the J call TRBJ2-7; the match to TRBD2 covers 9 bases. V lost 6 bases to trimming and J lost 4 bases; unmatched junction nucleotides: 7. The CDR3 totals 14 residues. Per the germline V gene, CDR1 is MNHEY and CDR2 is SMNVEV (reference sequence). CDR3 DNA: TGTGCCAGCAGGATGCATAGCGGGGGATACGAGCAGTACTTC. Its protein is CASRMHSGGYEQYF.

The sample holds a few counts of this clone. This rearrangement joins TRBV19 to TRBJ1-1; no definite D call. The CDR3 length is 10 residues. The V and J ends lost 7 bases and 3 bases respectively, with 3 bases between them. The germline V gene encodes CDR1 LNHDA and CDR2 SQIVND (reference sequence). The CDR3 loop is CASKDTEAFF. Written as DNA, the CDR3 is TGTGCCAGTAAGGACACTGAAGCTTTCTTT. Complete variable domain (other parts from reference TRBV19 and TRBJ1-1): DGGITQSPKYLFRKEGQNVTLSCEQNLNHDAMYWYRQDPGQGLRLIYYSQIVNDFQKGDIAEGYSVSREKKESFPLTVTSAQKNPTAFYLCASKDTEAFFGQGTRLTVV.

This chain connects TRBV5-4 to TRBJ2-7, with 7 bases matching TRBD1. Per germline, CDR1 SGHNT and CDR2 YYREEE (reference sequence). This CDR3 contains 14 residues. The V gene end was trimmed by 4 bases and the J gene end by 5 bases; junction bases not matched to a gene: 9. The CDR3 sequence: CASSTSTGSNEQYF. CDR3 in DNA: TGTGCCAGCAGCACCTCGACAGGGTCGAACGAGCAGTACTTC. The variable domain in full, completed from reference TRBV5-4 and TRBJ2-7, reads ETGVTQSPTHLIKTRGQQVTLRCSSQSGHNTVSWYQQALGQGPQFIFQYYREEENGRGNFPPRFSGLQFPNYSSELNVNALELDDSALYLCASSTSTGSNEQYFGPGTRLTVT.

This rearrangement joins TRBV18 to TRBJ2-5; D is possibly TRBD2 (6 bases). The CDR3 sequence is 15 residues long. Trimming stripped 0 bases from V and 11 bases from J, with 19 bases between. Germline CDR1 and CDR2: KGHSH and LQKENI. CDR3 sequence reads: CASSPPGLGSREQYF. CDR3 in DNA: TGTGCCAGCTCACCACCGGGACTGGGTTCCCGGGAGCAGTACTTC.

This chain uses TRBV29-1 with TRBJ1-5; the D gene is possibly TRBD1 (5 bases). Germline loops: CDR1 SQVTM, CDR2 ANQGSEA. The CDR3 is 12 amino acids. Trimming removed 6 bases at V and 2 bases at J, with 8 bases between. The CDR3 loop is CSVGEGNQPQHF. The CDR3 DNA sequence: TGCAGCGTAGGGGAGGGCAATCAGCCCCAGCATTTT.

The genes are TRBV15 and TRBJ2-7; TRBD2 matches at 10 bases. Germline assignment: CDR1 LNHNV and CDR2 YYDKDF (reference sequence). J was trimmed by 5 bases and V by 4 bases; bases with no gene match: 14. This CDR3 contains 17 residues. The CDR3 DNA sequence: TGTGCCACCAGCAAAAAGCGGCATGGACTAGCGGAAAACGAGCAGTACTTC. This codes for CATSKKRHGLAENEQYF.

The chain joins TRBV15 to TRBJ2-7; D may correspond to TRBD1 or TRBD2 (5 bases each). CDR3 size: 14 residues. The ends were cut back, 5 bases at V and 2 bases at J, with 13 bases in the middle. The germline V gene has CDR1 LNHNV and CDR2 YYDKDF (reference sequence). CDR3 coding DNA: TGTGCCACCAGCCATAAGAGAGGGGCCTACGAGCAGTACTTC. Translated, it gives CATSHKRGAYEQYF.

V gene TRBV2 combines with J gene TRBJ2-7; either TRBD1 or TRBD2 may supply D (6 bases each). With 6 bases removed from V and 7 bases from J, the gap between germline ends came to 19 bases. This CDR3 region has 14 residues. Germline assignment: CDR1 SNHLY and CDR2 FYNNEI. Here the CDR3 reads CASRRGREGGEQYF. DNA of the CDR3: TGTGCCAGCAGGCGAGGGCGAGAAGGGGGGGAGCAGTACTTC.

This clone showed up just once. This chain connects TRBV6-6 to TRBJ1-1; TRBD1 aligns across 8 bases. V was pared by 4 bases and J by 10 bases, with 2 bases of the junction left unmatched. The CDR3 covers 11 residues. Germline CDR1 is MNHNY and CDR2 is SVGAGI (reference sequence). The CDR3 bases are TGTGCCAGCAGTTTCGACAGGGGAGCTTTCTTT. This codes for CASSFDRGAFF.

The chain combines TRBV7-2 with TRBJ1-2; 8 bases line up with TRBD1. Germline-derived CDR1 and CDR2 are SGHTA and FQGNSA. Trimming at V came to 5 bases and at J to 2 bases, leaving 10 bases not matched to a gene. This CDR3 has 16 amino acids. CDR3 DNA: TGTGCCAGCAGCCCCACGTCTCAGGGGGCGAACTATGGCTACACCTTC. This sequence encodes CASSPTSQGANYGYTF. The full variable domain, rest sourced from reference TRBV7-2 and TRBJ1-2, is GAGVSQSPSNKVTEKGKDVELRCDPISGHTALYWYRQSLGQGLEFLIYFQGNSAPDKSGLPSDRFSAERTGGSVSTLTIQRTQQEDSAVYLCASSPTSQGANYGYTFGSGTRLTVV.

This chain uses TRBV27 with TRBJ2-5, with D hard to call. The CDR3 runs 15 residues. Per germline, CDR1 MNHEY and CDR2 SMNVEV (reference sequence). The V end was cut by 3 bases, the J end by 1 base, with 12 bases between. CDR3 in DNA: TGTGCCAGCAGTTTTTCCCTCGGCCTCCAAGAGACCCAGTACTTC. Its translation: CASSFSLGLQETQYF.

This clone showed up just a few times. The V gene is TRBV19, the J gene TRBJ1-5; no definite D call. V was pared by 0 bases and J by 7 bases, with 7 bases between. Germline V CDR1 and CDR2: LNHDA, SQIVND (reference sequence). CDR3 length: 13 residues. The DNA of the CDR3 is TGTGCCAGTAGTATAGACCAGGAACAGCCCCAGCATTTT. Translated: CASSIDQEQPQHF.

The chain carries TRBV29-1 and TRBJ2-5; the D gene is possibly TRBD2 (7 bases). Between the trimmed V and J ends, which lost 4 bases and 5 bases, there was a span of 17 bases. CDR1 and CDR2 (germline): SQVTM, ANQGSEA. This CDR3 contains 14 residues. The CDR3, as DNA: TGCAGCGTTGTTGGGGGGGGCTTAGGGGAGACCCAGTACTTC. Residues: CSVVGGGLGETQYF.

CDR3 in amino acids: CASSEGTGPSYEQYF. The DNA of the CDR3 is TGTGCCAGCAGTGAAGGGACAGGGCCTTCCTACGAGCAGTACTTC. The chain couples TRBV2 to TRBJ2-7; 8 bases are shared with TRBD1. Per germline, CDR1 SNHLY and CDR2 FYNNEI. CDR3 length: 15 residues. With V trimmed by 1 base and J by 1 base, 3 bases remained unmatched.

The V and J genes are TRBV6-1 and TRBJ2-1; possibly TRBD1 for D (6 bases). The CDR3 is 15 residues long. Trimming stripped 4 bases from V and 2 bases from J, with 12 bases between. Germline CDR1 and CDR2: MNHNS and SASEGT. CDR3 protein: CASSAARGTYNEQFF. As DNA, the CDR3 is TGTGCCAGCAGTGCCGCCAGGGGTACCTACAATGAGCAGTTCTTC.